This T cell receptor (beta chain) came from a study of T cells in Graves' hyperthyroidism and ophthalmopathy. Study background: Peripheral blood specimens were obtained at initial diagnosis, prior to any treatment. Whole-study results and caveats: Separating ophthalmopathy from stable hyperthyroidism was achieved by a 13 V-J model. In blood, most of the thyroid clonotypes expanded above 0.001 were also present.

The CDR3 regions of TCR beta were amplified from RNA transcripts. First-round RT-PCR targeting the TCR CDR3 was performed with the HTBI primer set. TCRdb called the multiplex PCR reads again in MiXCR, with one record for every CDR3 protein. This table holds 300,000 to 450,000 distinct CDR3 sequences, around a sixth found once. This clonotype was observed many times. Its antigen is still unknown. CDR1 MNHNS and CDR2 SASEGT come from the germline V gene. The CDR3 totals 17 residues. With V trimmed by 2 bases and J by 1 base, 8 bases remained unmatched. The source of this sequence is a man between 18 and 29 years old with Graves' ophthalmopathy. V gene TRBV6-1 combines with J gene TRBJ2-3, with 8 bases lining up with TRBD1. Source material: blood. The CDR3 here is CASSEFGQGSGTDTQYF. In DNA form, the CDR3 reads TGTGCCAGCAGTGAATTCGGACAGGGTTCGGGCACAGATACGCAGTATTTT.